What follows describes a single T cell receptor beta chain. What it binds is unknown. These data come from a study of post-analysis software for immune sequencing data. Overall study findings and caveats: Elevated frequency relative to controls characterized roughly five TRBV segments in patients, TRBV5-6, TRBV5-1 and TRBV20-1 among them. Under F measure analysis, samples from one preparation batch co-clustered strongly.

CDR1 and CDR2 from the germline V gene are MNHNS and SASEGT. The CDR3 has 16 amino acids. V gave up 2 bases and J gave up 4 bases, with 16 bases separating them. Sequencing libraries made from TCR beta cDNA carried unique molecular identifiers. From the PCR reads, TCRdb called clonotypes with MiXCR, one entry per CDR3 protein. The sample lists about 200,000 distinct CDR3 sequences, 25% to 30% occurring once. Sequencing was performed on blood. This TCR was sampled from a girl aged 2-17 years with multiple sclerosis. The genes are TRBV6-1 and TRBJ2-3, with D unclear. The CDR3 region has the DNA TGTGCCAGCAGTGAACCCCCTAGACGGGTCGCAGATACGCAGTATTTT. This sequence encodes CASSEPPRRVADTQYF.